The 17 T cell receptor beta chains below come from one sample, sequenced in a study of cytomegalovirus exposure and HLA in healthy donors. The PCR was carried out with 60 Vbeta primers and 13 Jbeta primers. Produced via immunoSEQ multiplex PCR; TCRdb's table is partial and in-frame only. Altogether 200,000 or so clones are present, approximately 82% being singletons, with the ten largest covering about 2%. The sequenced sample consisted of PBMCs. These receptors all come from a woman under 30 in good health and CMV-seropositive.

V is TRBV28 and J is TRBJ2-1, with D possibly being TRBD1 (6 bases). Germline-derived CDR1 and CDR2 are MDHEN and SYDVKM. There are 15 residues in the CDR3. Trimming cost V 2 bases and J 2 bases, with 10 bases left between them. CDR3 nucleotide sequence: TGTGCCAGCAGTTTAATCACAGGGCCCTACAATGAGCAGTTCTTC. As protein: CASSLITGPYNEQFF.

The DNA for the CDR3 is TGTGCCTGCCAGGGACAGGGGCCGAGGAGCTCCTACGAGCAGTACTTC. Residues: CACQGQGPRSSYEQYF. The gene calls are TRBV30 and TRBJ2-7; 10 bases match TRBD1. The V segment lost 6 bases and the J segment 0 bases; nucleotides outside the gene matches: 11. CDR3 length: 16 amino acids. Germline V CDR1 and CDR2: GTSNPN, SVGIG (reference sequence). The whole variable domain, remainder taken from reference TRBV30 and TRBJ2-7, is SQTIHQWPATLVQPVGSPLSLECTVEGTSNPNLYWYRQAAGRGLQLLFYSVGIGQISSEVPQNLSASRPQDRQFILSSKKLLLSDSGFYLCACQGQGPRSSYEQYFGPGTRLTVT.

The CDR3 protein is CAKERGGLHNEQFF. CDR3 sequence (DNA): TGTGCCAAAGAGCGGGGGGGCCTCCACAATGAGCAGTTCTTC. V usage is TRBV19 and J usage is TRBJ2-1; 10 nucleotides line up with TRBD2. Trimming cost V 10 bases and J 5 bases; bases outside gene matches: 8. Per the germline V gene, CDR1 is LNHDA and CDR2 is SQIVND (reference sequence). This CDR3 contains 14 residues.

The chain joins TRBV27 to TRBJ2-1; 7 nucleotides match TRBD2. The V and J ends lost 2 bases and 5 bases, in that order; junction bases with no gene match: 3. Germline V gene data show CDR1 as MNHEY and CDR2 as SMNVEV (reference sequence). The CDR3 is 14 residues long. The CDR3 spells CASSLSGGDNEQFF. CDR3 coding DNA: TGTGCCAGCAGTTTAAGTGGGGGGGACAATGAGCAGTTCTTC.

DNA of the CDR3: TGCGCCAGCAGTGAGGGACAAAACCCCAACTATGCTGTCTACACCTTC. Its protein is CASSEGQNPNYAVYTF. The genes are TRBV10-1 and TRBJ1-2; D possibly corresponds to TRBD1 (5 bases). Germline V gene sequence: CDR1 WNHNN, CDR2 SYGVQD (reference sequence). V shed 2 bases and J shed 10 bases, with 23 bases lying between them. CDR3 size: 16 residues.

V gene TRBV7-3 combines with J gene TRBJ1-2; the match to TRBD1 covers 9 bases. From germline, CDR1 is SGHTA and CDR2 FQGTGA. After removal of 7 bases from V and 0 bases from J, the junction contained 15 bases not matched to a gene. CDR3 size: 18 residues. In DNA form, the CDR3 reads TGTGCCAGCACCCTTATAACGGGACAGGGCCCAGCTAACTATGGCTACACCTTC. Its translation is CASTLITGQGPANYGYTF.

V gene TRBV6-1 combines with J gene TRBJ2-7; maybe TRBD2 (6 bases). Trimming pared 5 bases from V and 7 bases from J, leaving 12 bases between. The CDR3 extends over 12 amino acids. Per the germline V gene, CDR1 is MNHNS and CDR2 is SASEGT. CDR3 bases: TGTGCCAGCAGTCCGGGAGCGGATGAGCAGTACGTC. Protein sequence: CASSPGADEQYV.

This clone has a single count. The gene calls are TRBV7-6 and TRBJ1-6, with D possibly matching TRBD1 (5 bases). Trimming took off 1 base at V and 9 bases at J, with 19 bases between the two ends. Germline V gene lookup returns CDR1 SGHVS and CDR2 FNYEAQ. The CDR3 loop spans 17 amino acids. The CDR3: CASSLGNPGAGGSPLHF. CDR3 nucleotides: TGTGCCAGCAGCTTAGGAAATCCCGGGGCGGGGGGTTCACCCCTCCACTTT.

The chain uses TRBV11-2 and TRBJ2-2, with a possible D match to TRBD2 (7 bases). Germline CDR1 SGHAT, CDR2 FQNNGV. The V and J ends lost 2 bases and 3 bases respectively, with 13 bases between them. This CDR3 spans 16 amino acids. The CDR3 is CASSLNGGGYTGELFF. In DNA form, the CDR3 reads TGTGCCAGCAGCTTAAATGGCGGGGGCTACACCGGGGAGCTGTTTTTT. The full variable domain, rest sourced from reference TRBV11-2 and TRBJ2-2, is EAGVAQSPRYKIIEKRQSVAFWCNPISGHATLYWYQQILGQGPKLLIQFQNNGVVDDSQLPKDRFSAERLKGVDSTLKIQPAKLEDSAVYLCASSLNGGGYTGELFFGEGSRLTVL.

The chain combines TRBV7-9 with TRBJ2-2; possibly TRBD2 for D (5 bases). The CDR3 runs 14 residues. V dropped 11 bases and J dropped 1 base, with 14 bases sitting between them. Germline V gives CDR1 SEHNR, CDR2 FQNEAQ (reference sequence). CDR3 bases: TGTGCCGGACCGCGAGGAGGGAACACCGGGGAGCTGTTTTTT. Its translation: CAGPRGGNTGELFF.

The rearrangement uses TRBV19 and TRBJ2-6; perhaps TRBD1 as D (6 bases). The CDR3 spans 16 residues. The germline V gene encodes CDR1 LNHDA and CDR2 SQIVND (reference sequence). V lost 8 bases to trimming and J lost 4 bases, with 18 bases between them. Written as DNA, the CDR3 is TGTGCCAGTCGTTTGACAGGAAGTCCCGGGGCCAACGTCCTGACTTTC. Translating it yields CASRLTGSPGANVLTF.

The V and J genes are TRBV10-1 and TRBJ1-3; D uncertain. The V end was cut by 3 bases, the J end by 4 bases, with 4 bases between. The CDR3 runs 12 residues. Germline CDR1 and CDR2: WNHNN and SYGVQD (reference sequence). CDR3 nucleotide sequence: TGCGCCAGCAGTGACCAAGGAAACACCATATATTTT. Its translation: CASSDQGNTIYF.

The chain is built from TRBV7-9 and TRBJ2-5; D may be TRBD1 (6 bases). TRBJ2-7 explains the end of the DNA better; the J call may be wrong. The length of the CDR3 is 15 residues. Germline V CDR1 and CDR2: SEHNR, FQNEAQ (reference sequence). CDR3 protein: CASSLSHEGGYEQYF. The CDR3 nucleotides read TGTGCCAGCAGCTTATCACATGAAGGGGGCTACGAGCAGTACTTC.

J is TRBJ2-7 and V is TRBV9, with 7 bases aligning to TRBD1. The V segment lost 0 bases and the J segment 4 bases; nucleotides outside the gene matches: 7. This CDR3 has 15 residues. The germline V gene encodes CDR1 SGDLS and CDR2 YYNGEE. In DNA form, the CDR3 reads TGTGCCAGCAGCGTAGACGAGGGGGCAAGTTACGAGCAGTACTTC. Translated: CASSVDEGASYEQYF.

The genes are TRBV15 and TRBJ2-7; TRBD2 matches at 9 bases. CDR1 and CDR2 from the germline V gene are LNHNV and YYDKDF (reference sequence). The CDR3 consists of 16 residues. The V segment lost 1 base and the J segment 3 bases; nucleotides outside the gene matches: 7. The CDR3 region is CATSRGGRARFYEQYV. CDR3 sequence (DNA): TGTGCCACCAGCAGAGGCGGGAGGGCCCGGTTCTACGAGCAGTACGTC.

This clone occurred once. The chain recombines TRBV5-1 with TRBJ2-3, with 7 positions matching TRBD1. CDR1 is SGHRS and CDR2 is YFSETQ in the germline V gene. CDR3 length: 14 residues. After removal of 2 bases from V and 4 bases from J, the junction contained 4 bases not matched to a gene. CDR3 nucleotides: TGCGCCAGCAGCTTCACAGGGGATTCAGATACGCAGTATTTT. Translated: CASSFTGDSDTQYF.

In regard to this clone: In the same sample, other DNA sequences code for this CDR3. The chain employs TRBV6-5 and TRBJ2-1; possible D gene TRBD2, 6 bases. Germline V gene data show CDR1 as MNHEY and CDR2 as SVGAGI. The CDR3 is 15 amino acids. The germline V and J ends were trimmed by 6 bases and 5 bases, with 17 bases remaining between them. The CDR3 bases are TGTGCCAGCAGGGAGAAGGGACTGCCGAACAATGAGCAGTTCTTC. This gives the protein CASREKGLPNNEQFF.